The rows below give T cell receptor beta chains drawn from one sample of a study of blood T cell repertoires in COVID-19. Produced via immunoSEQ multiplex PCR; TCRdb's table is partial and in-frame only. This sample has approximately 280,000 clones, with 70% to 90% found just once. The source material was peripheral blood. Receptor source: a woman in her seventies with acute or convalescent COVID-19. Both conserved end residues are part of each CDR3. The order of the fields is V gene, J gene, D gene, clone size, CDR3 DNA, CDR3 protein. The D gene is left open where the match is weak. Some rows have no size entry. The others give once, few or many, or a class for an expanded clone.

TRBV5-1	TRBJ1-4	TRBD1	NA	TGCGCCAGCAGCTGGGGGGACAGCGCAACTAATGAAAAACTGTTTTTT	CASSWGDSATNEKLFF
TRBV6-1	TRBJ1-3	NA	NA	TGTGCCAGCAGTGATTTGGGGACTTCTGGAAACACCATATATTTT	CASSDLGTSGNTIYF
TRBV9	TRBJ2-3	TRBD2	few	TGTGCCAGCAGCGTAGTCGGGGGGACAGATACGCAGTATTTT	CASSVVGGTDTQYF
TRBV19	TRBJ1-5	TRBD1	few	TGTGCCAGTAGTACCGGAGACAGGGGAGGCAATCAGCCCCAGCATTTT	CASSTGDRGGNQPQHF
TRBV7-2	TRBJ1-1	NA	NA	TGTGCCAGCAGCCCAGACAGCGCGAACACTGAAGCTTTCTTT	CASSPDSANTEAFF
TRBV6-2/TRBV6-3	TRBJ1-2	TRBD1	NA	TGTGCCAGCAGTTACTCGTCTAGGGGACAGTATGGCTACACCTTC	CASSYSSRGQYGYTF
TRBV27	TRBJ2-1	TRBD2	NA	TGTGCCAGCATCGGGGGGAACAATGAGCAGTTCTTC	CASIGGNNEQFF
TRBV30	TRBJ1-1	NA	NA	TGTGCCTGGAGTGCCCTCAGGGGAATGCCTGAAGCTTTCTTT	CAWSALRGMPEAFF
TRBV2	TRBJ1-1	NA	NA	TGTGCCAGCAGTGATACGGGCGGGGAAGCTTTCTTT	CASSDTGGEAFF
TRBV25-1	TRBJ2-4	NA	NA	TGTGCCAGCAGTGAACGTGCGGACATTCAGTACTTC	CASSERADIQYF
TRBV12-3/TRBV12-4	TRBJ2-1	NA	few	TGTGCCAGCAGAGGTCAGGGTGGTGAGCAGTTCTTC	CASRGQGGEQFF
TRBV20-1	TRBJ1-1	NA	NA	TGCAGTGCCAGTCGTATGACTGAAGCTTTCTTT	CSASRMTEAFF
TRBV4-2	TRBJ2-1	NA	NA	TGTGCCAGCAGCCAAGATCTGGGTCGGGGAGAGCAGTTCTTC	CASSQDLGRGEQFF
TRBV2	TRBJ1-1	NA	NA	TGTGCCAGCGGTCGGGGGAGCGCTGAAGCTTTCTTT	CASGRGSAEAFF
TRBV27	TRBJ1-2	NA	NA	TGTGCCAGCAGTTTATCGCGCAAAGAACCCTATGGCTACACCTTC	CASSLSRKEPYGYTF
TRBV5-1	TRBJ1-1	TRBD1	few	TGCGCCAGCAGCTTGTCAGGGGGTGGTACTGAAGCTTTCTTT	CASSLSGGGTEAFF
TRBV10-3	TRBJ2-2	NA	NA	TGTGCCATCAGTCCATCCGGGGAGCTGTTTTTT	CAISPSGELFF
TRBV5-1	TRBJ2-7	TRBD1	NA	TGCGCCAGCAGCCCAACGACAGGGGGCTACGAGCAGTACTTC	CASSPTTGGYEQYF
TRBV6-5	TRBJ2-1	NA	NA	TGTGCCAGCTTATCGAGGGGGAGCTCCTACAATGAGCAGTTCTTC	CASLSRGSSYNEQFF
TRBV5-4	TRBJ2-7	NA	NA	TGTGCCAGCAGCTTGGAGGAGGTCGGAGGGGAGCAGTACTTC	CASSLEEVGGEQYF
TRBV10-3	TRBJ1-2	NA	NA	TGTGCCATCAGTGAGTCCCCCCCCCGGCAGACTACTACTAACTATGGCTACACCTTC	CAISESPPRQTTTNYGYTF
TRBV5-1	TRBJ1-1	NA	NA	TGCGCCAGGCTCACGACAGGAGACACTGAAGCTTTCTTT	CARLTTGDTEAFF
TRBV10-3	TRBJ1-1	NA	NA	TGTGCCATCAGTGAGTCCCTCCCCGGACTCCGGAACACTGAAGCTTTCTTT	CAISESLPGLRNTEAFF
TRBV25-1	TRBJ1-2	NA	once	TGTGCCAGCAGTGAACGGGGCCGGGGACTGGGGTATGGCTACACCTTC	CASSERGRGLGYGYTF
TRBV20-1	TRBJ2-5	NA	few	TGCAGTGCTAGTCCCTCAGGATTTCTTCGATGGTACCAAGAGACCCAGTACTTC	CSASPSGFLRWYQETQYF
TRBV3-1/TRBV3-2	TRBJ1-2	NA	NA	TGTGCCAGCAGCCAAGTACAGAATGGCTACACCTTC	CASSQVQNGYTF
TRBV5-1	TRBJ1-3	NA	many	TGCGCCAGCAGCTTGGACAGCTCTGGAAACACCATATATTTT	CASSLDSSGNTIYF
TRBV5-1	TRBJ1-5	NA	few	TGCGCCAGCAGCTTGGGCGCTGGGGGCACGGCAGAGCCCCAGCATTTT	CASSLGAGGTAEPQHF
TRBV7-6	TRBJ1-5	TRBD1	NA	TGTGCCAGCTCTCCGGGCAGGGGGCTTCTTGGCAATCAGCCCCAGCATTTT	CASSPGRGLLGNQPQHF
TRBV6-5	TRBJ1-5	NA	NA	TGTGCCAGCAGAGCCACAGGGAATAGCAATCAGCCCCAGCATTTT	CASRATGNSNQPQHF
TRBV9	TRBJ2-1	TRBD1	NA	TGTGCCAGCAGCGTCGGTCCCGGACAGGGCCTCTATGAGCAGTTCTTC	CASSVGPGQGLYEQFF
TRBV19	TRBJ1-4	NA	once	TGTGCCAGTAGTATGGGCCTTATGTCTGAAAAACTGTTTTTT	CASSMGLMSEKLFF
TRBV5-1	TRBJ1-2	TRBD1	NA	TGCGCCAGCAGCCCCGGACAGGGAGCTAACTATGGCTACACCTTC	CASSPGQGANYGYTF
TRBV7-9	TRBJ1-1	TRBD1	NA	TGTGCCAGCAGCCGACTCCGGGACAGAGCTTTCTTT	CASSRLRDRAFF
TRBV2	TRBJ1-2	TRBD1	NA	TGTGCCAGCCGAACAGGGGATATTAACTATGGCTACACCTTC	CASRTGDINYGYTF
TRBV6-6	TRBJ1-1	TRBD1	NA	TGTGCCAGCATAGACAGGGGGCAGGCTGAAGCTTTCTTT	CASIDRGQAEAFF
TRBV7-3	TRBJ1-2	NA	NA	TGTGCCAGCAGCCCAACGGGGGGAGAGGACTATGGCTACACCTTC	CASSPTGGEDYGYTF
TRBV3-1/TRBV3-2	TRBJ1-6	TRBD1	few	TGTGCCAGCAGCCACTCGGACAGGGGAGGGAATTCACCCCTCCACTTT	CASSHSDRGGNSPLHF
TRBV27	TRBJ1-2	NA	NA	TGTGCCAGCAGGCCAGGGGCCAGCAACTCAGGGCCTGGCTACACCTTC	CASRPGASNSGPGYTF
TRBV9	TRBJ2-1	NA	NA	TGTGCCAGCAGCCCTAATAGGGGGTCCCGCTCCTACAATGAGCAGTTCTTC	CASSPNRGSRSYNEQFF
TRBV5-4	TRBJ1-6	TRBD1	NA	TGTGCCAGCAGCCCTGCACCGGGACAGGGGATTTCACCCCTCCACTTT	CASSPAPGQGISPLHF
TRBV7-3	TRBJ2-7	TRBD2	NA	TGTGCCAGCAGCTTAGGGACTAGCGGAAGCGAGCAGTACTTC	CASSLGTSGSEQYF
TRBV3-1/TRBV3-2	TRBJ1-1	NA	NA	TGTGCCAGCAGCAGGAGCGGGGGCACTGAAGCTTTCTTT	CASSRSGGTEAFF
TRBV7-8	TRBJ2-2	TRBD2	NA	TGTGCCAGTCGGGGGGGGAACACCGGGGAGCTGTTTTTT	CASRGGNTGELFF
TRBV19	TRBJ1-6	NA	NA	TGTGCCAGTAGGCCTCAGGGTGCGGGGTCACCCCTCCACTTT	CASRPQGAGSPLHF
TRBV4-1	TRBJ2-3	TRBD2	NA	TGCGCCAGCAGCCCCAGCGGGGGGCCCACAGATACGCAGTATTTT	CASSPSGGPTDTQYF
TRBV2	TRBJ1-2	NA	NA	TGTGCCAGCTCCTATGTGGCTAACTATGGCTACACCTTC	CASSYVANYGYTF
TRBV7-3	TRBJ2-1	NA	NA	TGTGCCAGCAGCCTGGACAGTTCTGAGCAGTTCTTC	CASSLDSSEQFF
TRBV11-2	TRBJ2-2	TRBD1	once	TGTGCCAGCCCGGGGACAGGGGGGTGGGCCGGGGAGCTGTTTTTT	CASPGTGGWAGELFF
TRBV3-1/TRBV3-2	TRBJ2-2	NA	NA	TGTGCCAGCAGCCAGAACTACGGCACCGGGGAGCTGTTTTTT	CASSQNYGTGELFF
TRBV5-6	TRBJ2-4	NA	NA	TGTGCCAGCAGCTTGGTTAGAGCGGGTCTAGCCAAAAACATTCAGTACTTC	CASSLVRAGLAKNIQYF
TRBV19	TRBJ2-3	NA	NA	TGTGCCAGTAGCTACCGGAGGGCGGGCACAGATACGCAGTATTTT	CASSYRRAGTDTQYF
TRBV30	TRBJ2-5	TRBD1	NA	TGTGCCTGGTGGGGGGACAGGCAAGAGACCCAGTACTTC	CAWWGDRQETQYF